This TCR beta chain was sequenced in a study of the immune and genomic landscape of osteosarcoma. For the study at large: Localized disease at presentation in approximately 71%; around 60% were male. General study findings and limits: External normal skin and healthy peripheral blood data provided clonality references. Productive clonality stayed low overall, though C3 exceeded C1.

Primary, local recurrence and metastasis osteosarcoma tumors were taken after treatment from poor-prognosis patients. V lost 0 bases and J 6 bases, leaving 8 bases between the germline ends. Germline assignment: CDR1 SGHTA and CDR2 FQGTGA. The CDR3 spans 13 residues. As for this clone: Its antigen is unidentified.

The protocol was immunoSEQ multiplex PCR, while the TCRdb copy is restricted to in-frame clones and leaves out a portion. The table lists roughly 5,100 clones, around 80% of them singletons. Sequenced: osteosarcoma tumor tissue from the lung. The J gene is TRBJ1-2, the V gene TRBV7-3, with D unclear. The clonotype was recovered from a human donor with osteosarcoma. CDR3 DNA: TGTGCCAGCAGCTTAACGAATTCGGATGGCTACACCTTC. It encodes CASSLTNSDGYTF.